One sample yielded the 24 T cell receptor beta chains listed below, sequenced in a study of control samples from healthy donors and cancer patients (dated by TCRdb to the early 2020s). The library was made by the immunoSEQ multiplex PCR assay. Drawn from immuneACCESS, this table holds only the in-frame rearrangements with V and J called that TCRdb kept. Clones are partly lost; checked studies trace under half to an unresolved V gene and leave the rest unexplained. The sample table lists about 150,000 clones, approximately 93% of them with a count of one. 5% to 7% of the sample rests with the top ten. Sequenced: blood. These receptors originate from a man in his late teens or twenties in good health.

CDR3: CASSLTGIGANVLTF. The CDR3 DNA reads as TGTGCCAGCAGCTTAACAGGGATTGGGGCCAACGTCCTGACTTTC. The rearrangement joins TRBV5-6 to TRBJ2-6, with D maybe TRBD1 (6 bases). This CDR3 has 15 amino acids. Germline V lookup: CDR1 SGHDT, CDR2 YYEEEE. Trimming pared 2 bases from V and 3 bases from J, leaving 9 bases between.

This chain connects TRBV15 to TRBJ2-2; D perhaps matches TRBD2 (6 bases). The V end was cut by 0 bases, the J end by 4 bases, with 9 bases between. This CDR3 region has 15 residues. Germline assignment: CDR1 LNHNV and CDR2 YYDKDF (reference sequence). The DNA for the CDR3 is TGTGCCACCAGCAGAGATCCGGGACTCACCGGGGAGCTGTTTTTT. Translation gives CATSRDPGLTGELFF.

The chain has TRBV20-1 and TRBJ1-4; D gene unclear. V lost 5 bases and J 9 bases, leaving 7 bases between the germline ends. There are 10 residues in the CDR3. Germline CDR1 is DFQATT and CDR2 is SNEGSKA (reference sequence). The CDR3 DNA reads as TGCAGTGCTCCCTACCAAAAACTGTTTTTT. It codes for CSAPYQKLFF.

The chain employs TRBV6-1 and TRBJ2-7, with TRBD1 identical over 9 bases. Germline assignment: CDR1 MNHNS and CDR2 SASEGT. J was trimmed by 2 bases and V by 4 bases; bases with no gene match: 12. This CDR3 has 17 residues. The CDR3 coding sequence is TGTGCCAGCAGTGGTACCTCCGGGACAGGGCCCGCCTACGAGCAGTACTTC. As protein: CASSGTSGTGPAYEQYF.

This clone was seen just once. Written as DNA, the CDR3 is TGTGCTAGTGGTTTGGTACGGGACGGGAGGACCTACACAGATACGCAGTATTTT. This sequence encodes CASGLVRDGRTYTDTQYF. The rearrangement links TRBV12-5 to TRBJ2-3, with 7 bases lining up with TRBD2. J gave up 2 bases and V 0 bases, and 11 bases lay outside the gene matches. Germline V gene sequence: CDR1 LGHNT, CDR2 FRNRAP. The CDR3 is 18 amino acids.

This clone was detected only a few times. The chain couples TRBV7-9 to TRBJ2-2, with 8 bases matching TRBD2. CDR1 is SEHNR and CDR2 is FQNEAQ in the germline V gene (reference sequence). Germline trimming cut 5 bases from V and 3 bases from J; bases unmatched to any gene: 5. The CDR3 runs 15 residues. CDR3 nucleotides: TGTGCCAGCAGCCTTAGCGGGGCCGACACCGGGGAGCTGTTTTTT. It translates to CASSLSGADTGELFF.

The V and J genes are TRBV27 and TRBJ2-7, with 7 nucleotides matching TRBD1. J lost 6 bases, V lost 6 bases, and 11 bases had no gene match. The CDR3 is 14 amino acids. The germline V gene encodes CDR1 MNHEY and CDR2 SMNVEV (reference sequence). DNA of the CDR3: TGTGCCAGCAGCCGGGACAGCGCCCTTCGCGAGCAGTACTTC. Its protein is CASSRDSALREQYF.

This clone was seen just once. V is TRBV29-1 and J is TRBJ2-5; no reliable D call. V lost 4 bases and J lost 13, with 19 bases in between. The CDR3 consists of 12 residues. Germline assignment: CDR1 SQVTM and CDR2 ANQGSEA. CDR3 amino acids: CSVAVYDGPGYF. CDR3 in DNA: TGCAGCGTTGCGGTCTACGACGGACCGGGGTACTTC.

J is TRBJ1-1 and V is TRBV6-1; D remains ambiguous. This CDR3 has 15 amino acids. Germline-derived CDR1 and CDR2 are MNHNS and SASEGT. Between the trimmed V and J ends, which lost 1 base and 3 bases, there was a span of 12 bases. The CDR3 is CASSEDGQRDTEAFF. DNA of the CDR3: TGTGCCAGCAGTGAAGATGGTCAGCGGGACACTGAAGCTTTCTTT.

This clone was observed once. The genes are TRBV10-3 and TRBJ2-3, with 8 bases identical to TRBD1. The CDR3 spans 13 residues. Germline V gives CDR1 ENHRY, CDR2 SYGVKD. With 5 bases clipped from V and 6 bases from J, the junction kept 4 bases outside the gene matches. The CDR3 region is CAISPTGGDTQYF. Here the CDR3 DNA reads TGTGCCATCAGTCCAACAGGGGGTGATACGCAGTATTTT.

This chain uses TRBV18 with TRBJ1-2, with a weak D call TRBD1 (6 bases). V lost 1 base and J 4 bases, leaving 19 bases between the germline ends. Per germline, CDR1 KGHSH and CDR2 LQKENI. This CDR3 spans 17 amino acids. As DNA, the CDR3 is TGTGCCAGCTCACCACGTATGGGTCCGGGGGCGGCCTATGGCTACACCTTC. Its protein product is CASSPRMGPGAAYGYTF.

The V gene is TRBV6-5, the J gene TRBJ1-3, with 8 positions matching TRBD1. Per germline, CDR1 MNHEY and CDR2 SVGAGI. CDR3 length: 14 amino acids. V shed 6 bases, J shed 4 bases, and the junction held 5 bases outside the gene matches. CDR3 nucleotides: TGTGCCAGCAGCCGGACAGGGACGGGAAACACCATATATTTT. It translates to CASSRTGTGNTIYF.

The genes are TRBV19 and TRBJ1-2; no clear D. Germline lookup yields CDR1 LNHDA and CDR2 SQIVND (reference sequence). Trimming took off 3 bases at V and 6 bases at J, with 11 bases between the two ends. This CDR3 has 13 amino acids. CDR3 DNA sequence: TGTGCCAGTAGTATGTTAGAGGAGGATGGCTACACCTTC. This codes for CASSMLEEDGYTF.

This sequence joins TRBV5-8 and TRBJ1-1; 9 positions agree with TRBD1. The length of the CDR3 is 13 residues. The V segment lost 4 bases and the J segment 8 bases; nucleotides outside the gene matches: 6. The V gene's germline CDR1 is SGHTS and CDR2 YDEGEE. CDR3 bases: TGTGCCAGCAGCACCGACAGGGGGACCGAAGCTTTCTTT. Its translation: CASSTDRGTEAFF.

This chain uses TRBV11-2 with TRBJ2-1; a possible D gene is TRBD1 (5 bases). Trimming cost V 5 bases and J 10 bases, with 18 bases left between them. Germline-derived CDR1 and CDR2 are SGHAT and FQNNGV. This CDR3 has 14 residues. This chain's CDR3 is CASSPVFRASEQFF. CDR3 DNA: TGTGCCAGCAGCCCGGTCTTCAGGGCCAGCGAGCAGTTCTTC.

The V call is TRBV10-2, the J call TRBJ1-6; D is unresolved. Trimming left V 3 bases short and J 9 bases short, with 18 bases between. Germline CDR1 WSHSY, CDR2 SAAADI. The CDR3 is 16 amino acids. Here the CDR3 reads CASSERWEIPISPLHF. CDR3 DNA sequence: TGCGCCAGCAGTGAACGGTGGGAAATTCCCATTTCACCCCTCCACTTT.

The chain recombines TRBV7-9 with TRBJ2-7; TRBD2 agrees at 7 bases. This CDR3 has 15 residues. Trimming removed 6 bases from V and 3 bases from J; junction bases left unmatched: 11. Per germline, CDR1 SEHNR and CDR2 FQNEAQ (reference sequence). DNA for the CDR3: TGTGCCAGCAGGCCCCCCTCGGCGGGGGACTACGAGCAGTACTTC. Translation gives CASRPPSAGDYEQYF.

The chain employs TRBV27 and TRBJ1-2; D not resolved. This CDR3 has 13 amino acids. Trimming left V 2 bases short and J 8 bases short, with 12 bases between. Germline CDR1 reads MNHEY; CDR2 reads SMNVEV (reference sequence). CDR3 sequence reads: CASSLGRRNGYTF. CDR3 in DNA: TGTGCCAGCAGTTTAGGGCGACGGAACGGCTACACCTTC.

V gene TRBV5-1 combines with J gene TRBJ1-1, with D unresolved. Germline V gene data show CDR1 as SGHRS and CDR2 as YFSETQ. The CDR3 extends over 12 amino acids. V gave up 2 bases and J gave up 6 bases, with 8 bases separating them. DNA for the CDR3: TGCGCCAGCAGCTTTTCGGGAGCTGAAGCTTTCTTT. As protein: CASSFSGAEAFF. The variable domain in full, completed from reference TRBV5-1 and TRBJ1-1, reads KAGVTQTPRYLIKTRGQQVTLSCSPISGHRSVSWYQQTPGQGLQFLFEYFSETQRNKGNFPGRFSGRQFSNSRSEMNVSTLELGDSALYLCASSFSGAEAFFGQGTRLTVV.

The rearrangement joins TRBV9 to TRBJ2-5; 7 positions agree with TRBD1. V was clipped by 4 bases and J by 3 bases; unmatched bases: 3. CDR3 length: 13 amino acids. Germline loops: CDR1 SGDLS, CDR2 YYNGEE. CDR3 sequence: CASSPRGKETQYF. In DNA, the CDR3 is TGTGCCAGCAGCCCCAGGGGGAAAGAGACCCAGTACTTC.

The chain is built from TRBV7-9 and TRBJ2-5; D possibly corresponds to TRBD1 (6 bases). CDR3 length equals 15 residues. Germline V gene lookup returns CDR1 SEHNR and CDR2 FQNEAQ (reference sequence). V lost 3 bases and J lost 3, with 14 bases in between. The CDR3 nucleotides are TGTGCCAGCAGCTTCACAGGGCTAAGGGAAGAGACCCAGTACTTC. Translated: CASSFTGLREETQYF.

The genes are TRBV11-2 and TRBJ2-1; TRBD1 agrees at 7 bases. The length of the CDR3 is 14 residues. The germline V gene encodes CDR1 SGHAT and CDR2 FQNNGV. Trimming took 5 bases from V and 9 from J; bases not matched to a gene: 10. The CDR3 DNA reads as TGTGCCAGCAGCCTACCGGGACAGCGGTCTGAGCAGTTCTTC. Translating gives CASSLPGQRSEQFF. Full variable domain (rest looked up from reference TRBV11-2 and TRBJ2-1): EAGVAQSPRYKIIEKRQSVAFWCNPISGHATLYWYQQILGQGPKLLIQFQNNGVVDDSQLPKDRFSAERLKGVDSTLKIQPAKLEDSAVYLCASSLPGQRSEQFFGPGTRLTVL.

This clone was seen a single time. CDR3 nucleotides: TGCGCCAGCAGCCAAGATGGGGGGGTAGGCTATGGCTACACCTTC. It translates to CASSQDGGVGYGYTF. The chain uses TRBV4-3 and TRBJ1-2, with a weak D call TRBD1 (5 bases). The V end lost 0 bases, the J end lost 4 bases, and 12 bases lay between the germline ends. CDR3 length: 15 residues. CDR1 and CDR2 from the germline V gene are LGHNA and YSLEER.

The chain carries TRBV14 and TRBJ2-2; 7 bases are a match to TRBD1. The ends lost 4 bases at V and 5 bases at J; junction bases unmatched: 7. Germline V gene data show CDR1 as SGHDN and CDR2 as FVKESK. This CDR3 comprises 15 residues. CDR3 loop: CASSPPGTATGELFF. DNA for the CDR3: TGTGCCAGCAGCCCGCCCGGGACAGCAACCGGGGAGCTGTTTTTT.